Sample share makes the clone carrying this T cell receptor beta chain medium-sized (0.01 to 0.1%). cDNA synthesis used a TRAV/TRBV-specific primer set for both chains. The PCR that amplified TCRs ran for 15 to 25 cycles, relying on a constant-region primer and a V-primer adapter. TCRdb re-called the reads through MiXCR, storing one row per CDR3 protein. The table lists 30,000 or so distinct CDR3 sequences, roughly 49% of them singletons. Time point in this sample: after trial treatment. Documented treatment: LDRT plus nivolumab, ipilimumab, low-dose cyclophosphamide and aspirin (RACIN trial). The germline gives CDR1 SNHLY, CDR2 FYNNEI. With 3 bases clipped from V and 4 bases from J, the junction kept 6 bases outside the gene matches. CDR3 length: 15 amino acids. This entry comes from a study of low-dose radiotherapy and immunotherapy resistance in tumors. Study summary: Intravenous ipilimumab 1 mg/kg every six weeks was given with nivolumab 240 mg every two weeks.

Sequences were derived from PBMCs, sampled after low-dose radiotherapy plus immunotherapy. The TCR was taken from a male donor with gallbladder cancer. V gene TRBV2 combines with J gene TRBJ2-7, with TRBD2 matching 10 bases. CDR3 loop: CASSDGRTSGYEQYF. CDR3 sequence (DNA): TGTGCCAGCAGTGATGGCAGGACTAGCGGATACGAGCAGTACTTC.